The 2 T cell receptor beta chains below were found in one sample sequenced in a study of human T cells and chemical hapten exposure (dated by TCRdb to the early 2020s). The time point label of this sample denotes: pre-sensitization, week 0. The label giving this sample's treatment or condition can be read as: therapeutic diphenylcyclopropenone sensitization with weekly scalp DPC. Unfractionated whole blood was collected in Tempus Blood RNA tubes, and total RNA was extracted from that blood. The library was made by RACE. Reads for this sample came from a NextSeq 500. TCRdb reprocessing: public reads trimmed at Q25 with fastp, clones called with MiXCR, in-frame beta chains kept. Rows are combined by CDR3 protein, so each entry shows the most common genes and DNA. This sample has 30,000 to 40,000 distinct CDR3 sequences in its table, and about 12% of those were observed once. The top ten clones comprise around 1.9% of the sample.

The specimen was whole blood, collected in connection with sensitization to the hapten diphenylcyclopropenone (DPC). These receptors all come from a woman aged 40 to 50 with alopecia areata. Some clones in this sample may be carry-over from other donors' samples.

This clonotype was observed at least ten times. The gene calls are TRBV7-9 and TRBJ2-7; D gene unclear. Germline CDR1 and CDR2: SEHNR and FQNEAQ (reference sequence). The CDR3 sequence is 15 residues long. Trimming stripped 2 bases from V and 3 bases from J, with 14 bases between. The CDR3 spells CASSLFKDVSYEQYF. The CDR3 DNA reads TGTGCCAGCAGCTTATTCAAGGACGTCAGCTACGAGCAGTACTTC.

This clonotype was seen ten or more times. The chain links TRBV20-1 to TRBJ2-1; D might be TRBD2 (6 bases). V shed 3 bases and J shed 9 bases, with 12 bases lying between them. This CDR3 spans 12 amino acids. The germline V gene encodes CDR1 DFQATT and CDR2 SNEGSKA (reference sequence). CDR3 in DNA: TGCAGTGCTAGTGGAGGGGTCGGTGAGCAGTTCTTC. This codes for CSASGGVGEQFF.